A single sample gave rise to the 30 T cell receptor beta chains below, sequenced in a study of cytomegalovirus exposure and HLA in healthy donors. PCR primers comprised 60 Vbeta and 13 Jbeta primers. TCRdb keeps only in-frame clones here, not all; method: immunoSEQ multiplex PCR. The table records 90,000 to 100,000 clones, more than 55% of them present only once. Sequenced input: PBMCs. The receptor source for this set is a boy younger than 18 in good health and CMV-seropositive.

The gene calls are TRBV7-9 and TRBJ1-1; D gene ambiguous. Trimming pared 1 base from V and 4 bases from J, leaving 10 bases between. CDR1 is SEHNR and CDR2 is FQNEAQ in the germline V gene (reference sequence). The CDR3 is 14 residues long. The CDR3 region has the DNA TGTGCCAGCAGCTTAGTAGTCGCGGGCACTGAAGCTTTCTTT. This translates into CASSLVVAGTEAFF.

The J gene is TRBJ1-3, the V gene TRBV30, with D possibly matching TRBD1 (6 bases). Germline V gene lookup returns CDR1 GTSNPN and CDR2 SVGIG (reference sequence). The V gene lost 0 bases and the J gene lost 2 bases, with 8 bases spanning the gap. The CDR3 consists of 14 residues. The CDR3: CAWSVNRAGNTIYF. CDR3 coding DNA: TGTGCCTGGAGTGTGAACAGGGCTGGAAACACCATATATTTT.

This clone has more than one count but fewer than ten. CDR3 loop: CSANEGTGARAQYF. Here the CDR3 DNA reads TGCAGCGCAAATGAGGGGACAGGGGCTCGAGCGCAGTACTTC. The rearrangement joins TRBV29-1 to TRBJ2-7, with TRBD1 matching over 10 bases. Germline trimming cut 7 bases from V and 9 bases from J; bases unmatched to any gene: 15. Germline loops: CDR1 SQVTM, CDR2 ANQGSEA. The CDR3 totals 14 residues.

The chain combines TRBV7-2 with TRBJ1-5; no firm D call. V was shortened by 7 bases and J by 1 base, with 14 bases between the two germline ends. Germline V gene sequence: CDR1 SGHTA, CDR2 FQGNSA. This CDR3 has 15 amino acids. The CDR3 sequence: CASTPGGWSNQPQHF. The CDR3 DNA reads as TGTGCCAGCACCCCTGGAGGGTGGAGCAATCAGCCCCAGCATTTT.

The chain recombines TRBV7-6 with TRBJ2-3; 10 nucleotides agree with TRBD2. V lost 6 bases to trimming and J lost 0 bases; unmatched junction nucleotides: 18. CDR1 and CDR2 from the germline V gene are SGHVS and FNYEAQ. This CDR3 comprises 20 residues. CDR3 in DNA: TGTGCCAGCAGTCTTGGGGCCTGGCTAGCGGGGGCCGTAAGCACAGATACGCAGTATTTT. Translating gives CASSLGAWLAGAVSTDTQYF.

V usage is TRBV19 and J usage is TRBJ2-3; 13 nucleotides match TRBD2. The V gene end was trimmed by 4 bases and the J gene end by 0 bases; junction bases not matched to a gene: 4. This CDR3 contains 17 residues. Per the germline V gene, CDR1 is LNHDA and CDR2 is SQIVND (reference sequence). As DNA, the CDR3 is TGTGCCAGTAGTACGAGGACTAGCGGGGGTAGCACAGATACGCAGTATTTT. Translated, it gives CASSTRTSGGSTDTQYF.

The rearrangement uses TRBV5-4 and TRBJ1-2, with a possible D match to TRBD1 (5 bases). The germline V gene encodes CDR1 SGHNT and CDR2 YYREEE (reference sequence). This CDR3 spans 14 amino acids. Trimming cost V 4 bases and J 6 bases, with 16 bases left between them. CDR3 bases: TGTGCCAGCAGCCAAATTCAGGGCGGGGATGGCTACACCTTC. Its protein product is CASSQIQGGDGYTF.

The J gene is TRBJ1-2, the V gene TRBV6-1, with TRBD1 matching 8 bases. With 7 bases clipped from V and 3 bases from J, the junction kept 10 bases outside the gene matches. This CDR3 has 15 residues. Per the germline V gene, CDR1 is MNHNS and CDR2 is SASEGT. CDR3 sequence reads: CASILIPGQDYGYTF. The CDR3 nucleotides read TGTGCCAGCATTCTAATTCCGGGACAGGACTATGGCTACACCTTC.

The chain has TRBV7-7 and TRBJ2-1; D possibly corresponds to TRBD2 (6 bases). V gave up 5 bases and J gave up 0 bases, with 11 bases separating them. Looked up from germline, CDR1 is SSHAT and CDR2 is FNYEAQ (reference sequence). The CDR3 loop spans 15 amino acids. The DNA of the CDR3 is TGTGCCAGCAGCCTGACTAGAGTCTCCTACAATGAGCAGTTCTTC. The encoded protein is CASSLTRVSYNEQFF.

As concerns this clone: Germline is not matched at one junction end, which may reflect a read error. The chain recombines TRBV7-2 with TRBJ1-1; D remains ambiguous. Germline lookup yields CDR1 SGHTA and CDR2 FQGNSA. The CDR3 covers 15 residues. CDR3 sequence: CASSRVGGLNTEAFF. For the CDR3, the DNA is TGTGCCAGCAGCCGAGTTGGCGGGTTGAACACTGAGGCTTTCTTT.

There are a few counts of this clone. This chain connects TRBV2 to TRBJ1-1; D might be TRBD1 (5 bases). CDR1 is SNHLY, CDR2 FYNNEI, per germline. The CDR3 runs 12 residues. V was cut by 6 bases and J by 4 bases, with 9 bases left in between. The CDR3 region has the DNA TGTGCCAGCAGGCAGGGTCCCACTGAAGCTTTCTTT. It translates to CASRQGPTEAFF.

This sequence joins TRBV4-2 and TRBJ2-2; weak D call: TRBD2 (6 bases). The CDR3 runs to 14 residues. V lost 4 bases and J lost 3, with 9 bases in between. Germline loops: CDR1 LGHNA, CDR2 YNFKEQ. The DNA of the CDR3 is TGTGCCAGCAGCCCGAAGCGGGACACCGGGGAGCTGTTTTTT. This translates into CASSPKRDTGELFF.

The CDR3 loop reads CASSGGGLRGDTQYF. Written as DNA, the CDR3 is TGTGCCAGCAGCGGGGGGGGACTACGAGGAGATACGCAGTATTTT. This chain joins TRBV9 and TRBJ2-3; 7 bases agree with TRBD2. Germline CDR1 SGDLS, CDR2 YYNGEE. J gave up 5 bases and V 3 bases, and 9 bases lay outside the gene matches. The CDR3 is 15 amino acids.

This sequence joins TRBV11-2 and TRBJ2-1; TRBD2 agrees at 12 bases. The CDR3 covers 15 residues. Per the germline V gene, CDR1 is SGHAT and CDR2 is FQNNGV. V lost 5 bases to trimming and J lost 8 bases; unmatched junction nucleotides: 7. The CDR3 DNA follows: TGTGCCAGCAGCCCTGGACTAGCGGGATTGGATGAGCAGTTCTTC. This sequence encodes CASSPGLAGLDEQFF.

The chain recombines TRBV7-3 with TRBJ1-6, with D possibly TRBD1 on 5 matching bases. Trimming removed 1 base at V and 7 bases at J, with 5 bases between. The CDR3 is 13 residues long. Germline CDR1 is SGHTA and CDR2 is FQGTGA. In DNA, the CDR3 is TGTGCCAGCAGCTTAAACAGGAATTCACCCCTCCACTTT. This sequence encodes CASSLNRNSPLHF.

CDR3 DNA sequence: TGTGCCAGTTCGGACAGATACACAGATACGCAGTATTTT. The encoded protein is CASSDRYTDTQYF. The chain carries TRBV2 and TRBJ2-3; TRBD1 is a possible D gene (6 bases). The V gene lost 9 bases and the J gene lost 2 bases, with 12 bases spanning the gap. In germline, CDR1 is SNHLY, CDR2 FYNNEI. This CDR3 is 13 amino acids long.

About this clone itself: Other DNA variants within this sample encode the same CDR3. The chain links TRBV5-6 to TRBJ1-2; no firm D call. Per germline, CDR1 SGHDT and CDR2 YYEEEE. V was cut by 4 bases and J by 10 bases, with 14 bases left in between. The CDR3 runs 12 residues. The CDR3 bases are TGTGCCAGCAGCCCCCAGGACTCGTTCTACACCTTC. Translated, it gives CASSPQDSFYTF.

This sequence joins TRBV9 and TRBJ2-7; TRBD2 matches 8 bases. Looked up from germline, CDR1 is SGDLS and CDR2 is YYNGEE. V was clipped by 2 bases and J by 2 bases; unmatched bases: 0. CDR3 length equals 13 residues. The CDR3 nucleotides are TGTGCCAGCAGCGTTAGCGGGGCCTACGAGCAGTACTTC. Translating gives CASSVSGAYEQYF.

The rearrangement uses TRBV7-6 and TRBJ1-3; D remains ambiguous. Trimming took 0 bases from V and 0 from J, leaving 9 bases between them. CDR3 size: 16 residues. Germline assignment: CDR1 SGHVS and CDR2 FNYEAQ. CDR3 loop: CASSLARPGSGNTIYF. In nucleotides, the CDR3 is TGTGCCAGCAGCTTAGCGCGCCCCGGCTCTGGAAACACCATATATTTT. Full variable domain (outside the CDR3, taken from reference TRBV7-6 and TRBJ1-3): GAGVSQSPRYKVTKRGQDVALRCDPISGHVSLYWYRQALGQGPEFLTYFNYEAQQDKSGLPNDRFSAERPEGSISTLTIQRTEQRDSAMYRCASSLARPGSGNTIYFGEGSWLTVV.

The chain joins TRBV6-4 to TRBJ2-3, with TRBD2 matching 7 bases. J gave up 2 bases and V 1 base, and 3 bases lay outside the gene matches. CDR3 length: 15 amino acids. CDR1 and CDR2 (germline): MRHNA, SNTAGT. The CDR3 spells CASSDFAGATDTQYF. The CDR3 DNA reads TGTGCCAGCAGTGACTTTGCGGGAGCCACAGATACGCAGTATTTT.

The chain carries TRBV29-1 and TRBJ1-4, with TRBD1 matching 7 bases. Germline V CDR1 and CDR2: SQVTM, ANQGSEA. J gave up 8 bases and V 4 bases, and 10 bases lay outside the gene matches. This CDR3 spans 14 amino acids. CDR3 protein: CSVGHDRVNEKLFF. The CDR3 nucleotides are TGCAGCGTTGGGCATGACAGGGTAAACGAAAAACTGTTTTTT. Combining the CDR3 with reference TRBV29-1 and TRBJ1-4 gives the whole variable domain SAVISQKPSRDICQRGTSLTIQCQVDSQVTMMFWYRQQPGQSLTLIATANQGSEATYESGFVIDKFPISRPNLTFSTLTVSNMSPEDSSIYLCSVGHDRVNEKLFFGSGTQLSVL.

The J gene is TRBJ1-1, the V gene TRBV5-5; the D is unclear. Between the trimmed V and J ends, which lost 0 bases and 11 bases, there was a span of 8 bases. The CDR3 is 11 amino acids. Per germline, CDR1 SGHKS and CDR2 YYEKEE (reference sequence). CDR3 amino acids: CASSLGSAAFF. The CDR3 nucleotides are TGTGCCAGCAGCTTGGGGAGTGCGGCTTTCTTT.

In its sample, this clone was seen once. The chain employs TRBV30 and TRBJ1-5, with D maybe TRBD1 (6 bases). Germline-derived CDR1 and CDR2 are GTSNPN and SVGIG (reference sequence). V lost 2 bases and J 10 bases, leaving 12 bases between the germline ends. The CDR3 totals 12 residues. The CDR3 loop reads CAWSSQGGPQHF. CDR3 DNA sequence: TGTGCCTGGAGTTCACAGGGTGGACCCCAGCATTTT. The variable domain in full, with the rest retrieved from reference TRBV30 and TRBJ1-5, is SQTIHQWPATLVQPVGSPLSLECTVEGTSNPNLYWYRQAAGRGLQLLFYSVGIGQISSEVPQNLSASRPQDRQFILSSKKLLLSDSGFYLCAWSSQGGPQHFGDGTRLSIL.

The chain is built from TRBV27 and TRBJ1-4; D is possibly TRBD1 (5 bases). The CDR3 extends over 15 amino acids. With 8 bases removed from V and 7 bases from J, the gap between germline ends came to 20 bases. Germline V gene data show CDR1 as MNHEY and CDR2 as SMNVEV (reference sequence). The CDR3 DNA sequence: TGTGCCAGCCTTAGGAAAGTTCGGGGGGGTGAAAAACTGTTTTTT. Its protein is CASLRKVRGGEKLFF.

CDR3 region: CASSQDWAGGELFF. Written as DNA, the CDR3 is TGCGCCAGCAGCCAAGATTGGGCGGGCGGGGAGCTGTTTTTT. V usage is TRBV4-3 and J usage is TRBJ2-2; maybe TRBD2 (5 bases). Germline CDR1 and CDR2: LGHNA and YSLEER. The CDR3 has 14 residues. V was trimmed by 0 bases and J by 7 bases, leaving 9 bases between them.

The CDR3 region has the DNA TGTGCCAGCAGTGAGTTCCAAGGGGCAGTGAACACTGAAGCTTTCTTT. The encoded protein is CASSEFQGAVNTEAFF. V is TRBV2 and J is TRBJ1-1, with a tentative D call TRBD1 (5 bases). The CDR3 consists of 16 residues. CDR1 and CDR2 from the germline V gene are SNHLY and FYNNEI. V lost 3 bases and J lost 0, with 14 bases in between.

The rearrangement links TRBV15 to TRBJ2-1; perhaps TRBD2 as D (6 bases). Between the trimmed V and J ends, which lost 5 bases and 8 bases, there was a span of 22 bases. Germline V gives CDR1 LNHNV, CDR2 YYDKDF (reference sequence). The CDR3 contains 16 residues. This CDR3 reads CATSLGDSTWRDEQFF. Written as DNA, the CDR3 is TGTGCCACCAGCTTGGGGGACTCGACCTGGAGGGATGAGCAGTTCTTC.

J is TRBJ2-7 and V is TRBV5-4; D ambiguous. Germline V CDR1 and CDR2: SGHNT, YYREEE (reference sequence). This CDR3 region has 11 residues. V dropped 4 bases and J dropped 4 bases, with 6 bases sitting between them. The CDR3 bases are TGTGCCAGCAGCGCCGGTTACGAGCAGTACTTC. Residues: CASSAGYEQYF. The whole variable domain, filled in from reference TRBV5-4 and TRBJ2-7, reads ETGVTQSPTHLIKTRGQQVTLRCSSQSGHNTVSWYQQALGQGPQFIFQYYREEENGRGNFPPRFSGLQFPNYSSELNVNALELDDSALYLCASSAGYEQYFGPGTRLTVT.

This clone has only a few counts. The CDR3 loop is CASSLDTTSGGLTYEQYF. CDR3 nucleotides: TGTGCCAGCAGCTTAGATACAACTAGCGGGGGCTTAACCTACGAGCAGTACTTC. The chain combines TRBV11-2 with TRBJ2-7; 11 bases fit TRBD2. Unmatched junction bases numbered 9, after V lost 0 bases and J lost 2 bases. CDR3 size: 18 residues. The germline gives CDR1 SGHAT, CDR2 FQNNGV.

This clone was recorded only once. The chain links TRBV2 to TRBJ1-2; D is possibly TRBD1 (5 bases). Deletions cut 3 bases from V and 6 bases from J, with 11 bases between. Germline V gives CDR1 SNHLY, CDR2 FYNNEI. The CDR3 has 13 amino acids. The CDR3 sequence: CASSEGREDGYTF. CDR3 in DNA: TGTGCCAGCAGTGAGGGCAGGGAGGATGGCTACACCTTC. The full variable domain, its missing parts supplied by reference TRBV2 and TRBJ1-2, is EPEVTQTPSHQVTQMGQEVILRCVPISNHLYFYWYRQILGQKVEFLVSFYNNEISEKSEIFDDQFSVERPDGSNFTLKIRSTKLEDSAMYFCASSEGREDGYTFGSGTRLTVV.